These 28 T cell receptor beta chains were all obtained from the same sample, sequenced in a study of prognosis after radiotherapy for stage I lung cancer. With two-round multiplex PCR, TCR beta CDR3 sequences were amplified from genomic DNA. Primers targeting each individual TRBV and TRBJ gene were applied in first-round PCR. TCRdb called the multiplex PCR reads again in MiXCR, with one record for every CDR3 protein. The data contain approximately 25,000 distinct CDR3 sequences, around 39% of them seen just once; the ten biggest clones take up around a fifth. The material sequenced was PBMCs, taken before or after stereotactic body radiation therapy (not recorded which). These receptors were obtained from a donor at least 50 years old with non-small cell lung cancer.

This clonotype was seen repeatedly, ten times or more. This chain connects TRBV20-1 to TRBJ2-3; 9 bases align to TRBD1. Unmatched junction bases numbered 20, after V lost 4 bases and J lost 9 bases. The V gene's germline CDR1 is DFQATT and CDR2 SNEGSKA (reference sequence). This CDR3 contains 17 residues. CDR3 loop: CSATPTGGGAARWTQYF. The CDR3 bases are TGCAGTGCTACCCCGACAGGGGGGGGGGCTGCACGGTGGACGCAGTATTTT.

This clonotype was seen only a few times. A far larger clone is one base from this, pointing to a likely read error. The CDR3: CASRPGTGDYEQYF. The DNA of the CDR3 is TGTGCCAGCAGACCCGGGACTGGGGACTACGAGCAGTACTTC. The chain carries TRBV12-3 or TRBV12-4 and TRBJ2-7, with a tentative D call TRBD2 (6 bases). The germline V and J ends were trimmed by 6 bases and 3 bases, with 15 bases remaining between them. CDR3 size: 14 residues.

The J gene is TRBJ1-2, the V gene TRBV28; 9 bases are a match to TRBD1. The CDR3 spans 16 residues. Losses at the gene ends were 6 bases for V and 4 bases for J; bases not matched to a gene: 12. The germline V gene has CDR1 MDHEN and CDR2 SYDVKM. The CDR3 DNA reads as TGTGCCAGCAGATCTCCCGGGACAGGGTATGCCTATGGCTACACCTTC. Its protein is CASRSPGTGYAYGYTF.

This clonotype ranks as medium-sized. The rearrangement joins TRBV10-3 to TRBJ1-1; TRBD1 matches 7 bases. Trimming took 0 bases from V and 0 from J; bases not matched to a gene: 1. Germline lookup yields CDR1 ENHRY and CDR2 SYGVKD. This CDR3 comprises 15 residues. The CDR3 region has the DNA TGTGCCATCAGTGAGTCAGGGACAGTGAACACTGAAGCTTTCTTT. The encoded protein is CAISESGTVNTEAFF.

This clonotype has a count of ten or more. The V gene is TRBV5-6, the J gene TRBJ2-7, with no clear D. CDR3 length: 13 amino acids. The germline V gene has CDR1 SGHDT and CDR2 YYEEEE. V shed 4 bases and J shed 1 base, with 9 bases lying between them. The CDR3 DNA sequence: TGTGCCAGCAGCACAACAGTTTCCTACGAGCAGTACTTC. Its translation is CASSTTVSYEQYF.

This clonotype was counted only a few times. A far larger clone is only one base removed, so a read error is likely. This rearrangement joins TRBV6-2 or TRBV6-3 to TRBJ2-7; D may match TRBD1 or TRBD2 (7 bases each). This CDR3 is built from 15 residues. Germline CDR1 MNHEY, CDR2 SVGEGT. CDR3 residues: CASSLRGGTAYEKYF. The CDR3 region has the DNA TGTGCCAGCAGTTTACGGGGAGGGACAGCCTACGAGAAGTACTTC.

This clonotype was seen many times. The CDR3, as DNA: TGTGCCAGCATCATCGGAGGGGAAGAGACCCAGTACTTC. Translation: CASIIGGEETQYF. The V and J genes are TRBV6-2 or TRBV6-3 and TRBJ2-5, with D possibly TRBD2 on 6 matching bases. Germline loops: CDR1 MNHEY, CDR2 SVGEGT. V lost 7 bases and J lost 3, with 12 bases in between. CDR3 size: 13 residues.

Points on this clonotype: Since a far larger clone is one base different, this is likely a read error. The chain joins TRBV7-6 to TRBJ2-3, with D possibly matching TRBD1 (5 bases). Per germline, CDR1 SGHVS and CDR2 FNYEAQ. The ends were cut back, 1 base at V and 2 bases at J, with 10 bases in the middle. The CDR3 runs 15 residues. CDR3 DNA: TGTGCCAGCAGCTTAGTTGGACACATCACAGATACGCAGTATTTT. Translated: CASSLVGHITDTQYF. Drawing the rest from reference TRBV7-6 and TRBJ2-3, the complete variable domain is GAGVSQSPRYKVTKRGQDVALRCDPISGHVSLYWYRQALGQGPEFLTYFNYEAQQDKSGLPNDRFSAERPEGSISTLTIQRTEQRDSAMYRCASSLVGHITDTQYFGPGTRLTVL.

To note about this clonotype: Mismatch with germline at one junction end may stem from a read error. The V and J genes are TRBV19 and TRBJ2-1; 12 bases line up with TRBD2. The V gene's germline CDR1 is LNHDA and CDR2 SQIVND (reference sequence). CDR3 length equals 14 residues. The CDR3, as DNA: TGTGCCAGTAGTGGACTAGCGGGAAGCAATGATCAGTTCTTC. As protein: CASSGLAGSNDQFF.

This clonotype was recorded at least ten times. V usage is TRBV12-3 or TRBV12-4 and J usage is TRBJ2-3; D not resolved. V shed 8 bases and J shed 1 base, with 10 bases lying between them. The CDR3 runs to 13 residues. Here the CDR3 reads CASQKGRTDTQYF. In DNA form, the CDR3 reads TGTGCCAGCCAAAAAGGTCGCACAGATACGCAGTATTTT.

On this clonotype: Since no conserved phenylalanine or tryptophan closes the CDR3, a read error is the likely cause. The chain has TRBV25-1 and TRBJ1-2, with unresolved D. This CDR3 comprises 13 residues. From germline, CDR1 is MGHDK and CDR2 SYGVNS. Trimming took off 3 bases at V and 9 bases at J, with 14 bases between the two ends. CDR3 nucleotide sequence: TGTGCCAGCAGTGATTGGAGTGGGTATTGCTACACCCTC. Encoded protein: CASSDWSGYCYTL.

This chain connects TRBV28 to TRBJ2-7; D not certain. CDR3 size: 12 residues. The germline V and J ends were trimmed by 6 bases and 3 bases, with 9 bases remaining between them. Germline V gene data show CDR1 as MDHEN and CDR2 as SYDVKM. The CDR3 DNA follows: TGTGCCAGCAGCCGCATTCTCTACGAGCAGTACTTC. Its protein is CASSRILYEQYF. Using reference TRBV28 and TRBJ2-7 for the parts outside the CDR3, the full variable domain is DVKVTQSSRYLVKRTGEKVFLECVQDMDHENMFWYRQDPGLGLRLIYFSYDVKMKEKGDIPEGYSVSREKKERFSLILESASTNQTSMYLCASSRILYEQYFGPGTRLTVT.

In this sample, this clonotype turned up many times. J is TRBJ1-1 and V is TRBV15; D unclear. V lost 1 base, J lost 3 bases, and 9 bases lay in between. Per germline, CDR1 LNHNV and CDR2 YYDKDF (reference sequence). The CDR3 totals 14 residues. The CDR3 sequence is CATSRVAEDTEAFF. In nucleotides, the CDR3 is TGTGCCACCAGCAGAGTGGCGGAGGACACTGAAGCTTTCTTT.

This clonotype was seen many times. The gene calls are TRBV9 and TRBJ1-5, with TRBD1 as a possible D gene (5 bases). Trimming removed 0 bases from V and 5 bases from J, with 15 bases in between. The germline CDR1 and CDR2 sequences are SGDLS and YYNGEE. This CDR3 is built from 16 residues. The CDR3: CASSVGSGRGDQPQHF. DNA for the CDR3: TGTGCCAGCAGCGTAGGTTCAGGGCGAGGGGATCAGCCCCAGCATTTT.

On this clonotype: Germline and junction disagree at one end, which may indicate a read error. The chain joins TRBV25-1 to TRBJ1-2; TRBD1 agrees at 7 bases. Germline loops: CDR1 MGHDK, CDR2 SYGVNS. The CDR3 has 17 residues. The CDR3 is CASSESDRTYPNYGYTF. The CDR3 DNA is TGTGCCAGCAGTGAATCGGACAGGACCTACCCTAACTATGGCTATACCTTC.

As for this clonotype: An end of the junction does not agree with germline; a read error may underlie this. The chain couples TRBV5-1 to TRBJ2-1; D tentatively fits TRBD1 or TRBD2 (6 bases each). Germline V gives CDR1 SGHRS, CDR2 YFSETQ. The CDR3 consists of 22 residues. The CDR3 sequence: CANSFTPFVLPQGRARDYEQFF. DNA of the CDR3: TGCGCCAACAGCTTTACGCCCTTTGTCCTACCACAGGGTCGAGCTCGGGACTATGAGCAGTTCTTC.

This clonotype was recorded many times. The chain combines TRBV6-2 or TRBV6-3 with TRBJ2-7, with 7 bases lining up with TRBD2. V gave up 5 bases and J gave up 0 bases; unmatched junction bases: 4. From germline, CDR1 is MNHEY and CDR2 SVGEGT. This CDR3 is 14 amino acids long. The CDR3 loop is CASSPRGVSYEQYF. The CDR3 DNA reads TGTGCCAGCAGTCCCCGGGGGGTCTCCTACGAGCAGTACTTC.

The chain is built from TRBV2 and TRBJ2-1; a weak D match, TRBD1 (6 bases). Trimming left V 6 bases short and J 4 bases short, with 13 bases between. The CDR3 runs to 14 residues. CDR1 is SNHLY and CDR2 is FYNNEI in the germline V gene. CDR3 sequence (DNA): TGTGCCAGCAGCGAAACCGGGACATACAATGAGCAGTTCTTC. Its translation: CASSETGTYNEQFF.

As concerns this clonotype: Being one base from a much bigger clone, this may be a read error. V and J are TRBV20-1 and TRBJ1-2; 7 bases agree with TRBD1. This CDR3 region has 16 residues. The trim removed 5 bases at V and 0 bases at J, leaving 12 bases unmatched. Germline loops: CDR1 DFQATT, CDR2 SNEGSKA (reference sequence). CDR3 amino acids: CSAGFRKTGTNYGYTF. Written as DNA, the CDR3 is TGCAGTGCTGGTTTTAGAAAGACAGGGACTAACTATGGCTACACCTTC.

This clonotype was recorded at least ten times. V is TRBV18 and J is TRBJ1-2; 8 positions agree with TRBD1. CDR3 length equals 15 residues. Per germline, CDR1 KGHSH and CDR2 LQKENI. With 0 bases clipped from V and 4 bases from J, the junction kept 4 bases outside the gene matches. CDR3 coding DNA: TGTGCCAGCTCACCACCAGGACAGGGAAGCTATGGCTACACCTTC. Translation gives CASSPPGQGSYGYTF.

A word on this clonotype: A read error may produce the germline difference seen at one junction end. V and J are TRBV7-2 and TRBJ1-6, with D possibly matching TRBD1 (5 bases). Germline V gene data show CDR1 as SGHTA and CDR2 as FQGNSA. The CDR3 spans 16 residues. The CDR3 nucleotides read TGTGCCAGCAGAACTAACCGGGACGGGTGGGATTCACCCATCCACTTT. Translating it yields CASRTNRDGWDSPIHF.

For this clonotype: The junction does not match germline at one end; this may be a read error. This rearrangement joins TRBV30 to TRBJ1-5, with a possible D match to TRBD1 (6 bases). Germline V lookup: CDR1 GTSNPN, CDR2 SVGIG (reference sequence). CDR3 length: 15 residues. CDR3 loop: CAWSVVVGAFQPQHF. The CDR3, as DNA: TGTGCCTGGAGTGTAGTCGTGGGGGCGTTTCAGCCCCAGCATTTC. Based on the CDR3 plus reference TRBV30 and TRBJ1-5, the full variable domain is SQTIHQWPATLVQPVGSPLSLECTVEGTSNPNLYWYRQAAGRGLQLLFYSVGIGQISSEVPQNLSASRPQDRQFILSSKKLLLSDSGFYLCAWSVVVGAFQPQHFGDGTRLSIL.

This clonotype was picked up a small number of times. The genes are TRBV11-2 and TRBJ1-4; D uncertain. V lost 0 bases and J lost 5, with 10 bases in between. The CDR3 is 15 residues long. The V gene's germline CDR1 is SGHAT and CDR2 FQNNGV. The CDR3 sequence: CASSLDLGLNEKLFF. CDR3 nucleotide sequence: TGTGCCAGCAGCTTAGATCTGGGATTAAATGAAAAACTGTTTTTT.

This clonotype has at least ten counts. The genes are TRBV2 and TRBJ2-3, with D unclear. The V end was cut by 7 bases, the J end by 0 bases, with 2 bases between. This CDR3 has 11 residues. Germline assignment: CDR1 SNHLY and CDR2 FYNNEI. The CDR3 region has the DNA TGTGCCAGCATGAGCACAGATACGCAGTATTTT. Translation gives CASMSTDTQYF.

J is TRBJ1-2 and V is TRBV2; D may be TRBD1 (5 bases). V lost 9 bases and J 4 bases, leaving 12 bases between the germline ends. The germline CDR1 and CDR2 sequences are SNHLY and FYNNEI. The length of the CDR3 is 12 residues. DNA of the CDR3: TGTGCCAGTCGGACAACTACCTATGGCTACACCTTC. It specifies CASRTTTYGYTF.

A word on this clonotype: This likely stems from a read error, as it lies one base from a far larger clone. This rearrangement joins TRBV6-2 or TRBV6-3 to TRBJ2-3; no definite D call. V lost 6 bases to trimming and J lost 4 bases, with 17 bases between them. There are 15 residues in the CDR3. The germline CDR1 and CDR2 sequences are MNHEY and SVGEGT. CDR3 coding DNA: TGTGCCAGCAGCCCGACATGGGAAGTAGCAGATACGCAGTATTTT. This codes for CASSPTWEVADTQYF.

The chain uses TRBV5-7 and TRBJ1-1; D not certain. TRBV5-7 is filed as an ORF, its function uncertain. The germline V and J ends were trimmed by 4 bases and 11 bases, with 18 bases remaining between them. The CDR3 totals 13 residues. The CDR3 DNA follows: TGTGCCAGCAGCCGTGAAAGTCTTTTCTGGGCTTTCTTT. It translates to CASSRESLFWAFF.

The V and J genes are TRBV7-3 and TRBJ2-1; D possibly uses TRBD1 or TRBD2 (7 bases each). The germline V and J ends were trimmed by 7 bases and 8 bases, with 21 bases remaining between them. CDR3 length: 15 amino acids. CDR1 is SGHTA, CDR2 FQGTGA, per germline. Here the CDR3 DNA reads TGTGCCAGCATATGGGGAGGGGGCCTTATGGATGAGCAGTTCTTC. This codes for CASIWGGGLMDEQFF.